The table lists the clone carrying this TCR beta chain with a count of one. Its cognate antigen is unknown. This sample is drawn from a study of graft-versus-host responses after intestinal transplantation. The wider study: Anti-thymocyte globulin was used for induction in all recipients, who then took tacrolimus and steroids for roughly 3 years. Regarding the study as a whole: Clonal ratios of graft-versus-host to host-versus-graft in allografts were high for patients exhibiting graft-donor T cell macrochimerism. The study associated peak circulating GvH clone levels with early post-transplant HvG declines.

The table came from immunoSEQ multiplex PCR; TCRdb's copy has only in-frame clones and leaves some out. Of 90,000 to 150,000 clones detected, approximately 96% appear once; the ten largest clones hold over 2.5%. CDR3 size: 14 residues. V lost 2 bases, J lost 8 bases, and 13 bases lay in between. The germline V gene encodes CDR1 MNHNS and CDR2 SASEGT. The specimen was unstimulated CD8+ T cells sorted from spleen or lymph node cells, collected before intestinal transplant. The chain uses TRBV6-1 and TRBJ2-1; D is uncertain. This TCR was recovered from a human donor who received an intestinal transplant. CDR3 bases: TGTGCCAGCAGTGAACTAGGTTTGGACGATGAGCAGTTCTTC. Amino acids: CASSELGLDDEQFF.